The rows below give T cell receptor beta chains drawn from one sample of a study of T cell responses to AZD1222 COVID-19 vaccine. Assay: immunoSEQ multiplex PCR; the TCRdb copy retains only in-frame clones and omits some. The data show fewer than 150,000 clones, roughly 90% seen once. The sequences come from peripheral blood, collected 28 days after the second AZD1222 dose. The receptors were sampled from an adult who received the AZD1222 COVID-19 vaccine. Each CDR3 is given with its conserved first and last residue. The order of the fields is V gene, clone size, D gene, J gene, CDR3 DNA, CDR3 protein. A D gene is named only where the DNA matches it firmly. The size entry is marked missing in some rows and otherwise reads once, few, many or a size class.

TRBV9	NA	TRBD2	TRBJ2-1	TGTGCCAGCAGCTTTAGCGGGAGAGGGGACAATGAGCAGTTCTTC	CASSFSGRGDNEQFF
TRBV20-1	NA	NA	TRBJ1-1	TGCAGTACTCCGTGGAACACTGAAGCTTTCTTT	CSTPWNTEAFF
TRBV29-1	NA	NA	TRBJ2-3	TGCAGCGTTGTGGATCTAGCGCCACGCACAGATACGCAGTATTTT	CSVVDLAPRTDTQYF
TRBV6-6	NA	TRBD1	TRBJ1-5	TGTGCCAGCAGTTACGGTCGGACAGGGAGCAATCAGCCCCAGCATTTT	CASSYGRTGSNQPQHF
TRBV27	NA	TRBD2	TRBJ2-5	TGTGCCAGCGGACACTTGGGGGTAGCGGGGGACAAGGAGACCCAGTACTTC	CASGHLGVAGDKETQYF
TRBV20-1	NA	NA	TRBJ2-3	TGCAGTGCTCCAGTGGAACCTACGCAGTATTTT	CSAPVEPTQYF
TRBV5-1	NA	NA	TRBJ1-1	TGCGCCAGCAGCTTGTCGCCAGGGGCGGACACTGAAGCTTTCTTT	CASSLSPGADTEAFF
TRBV5-1	once	NA	TRBJ1-1	TGCGCCAGCAGACTGGGCTTTGGGAACACTGAAGCTTTCTTT	CASRLGFGNTEAFF
TRBV9	NA	NA	TRBJ1-1	TGTGCCAGCAGCGACGGGGTGGGCACTGAAGCTTTCTTT	CASSDGVGTEAFF
TRBV27	NA	TRBD1	TRBJ1-6	TGTGCCAGCAGTTTATTCTACCCCGGACAGGGGAATAATTCACCCCTCCACTTT	CASSLFYPGQGNNSPLHF
TRBV13	NA	NA	TRBJ1-6	TGTGCCAGCAGCGTTCGTAGCCAGGTGACTAATTCACCCCTCCACTTT	CASSVRSQVTNSPLHF
TRBV19	NA	NA	TRBJ2-5	TGTGCCAGTAGTATAGACCAGGGGCATGAGACCCAGTACTTC	CASSIDQGHETQYF